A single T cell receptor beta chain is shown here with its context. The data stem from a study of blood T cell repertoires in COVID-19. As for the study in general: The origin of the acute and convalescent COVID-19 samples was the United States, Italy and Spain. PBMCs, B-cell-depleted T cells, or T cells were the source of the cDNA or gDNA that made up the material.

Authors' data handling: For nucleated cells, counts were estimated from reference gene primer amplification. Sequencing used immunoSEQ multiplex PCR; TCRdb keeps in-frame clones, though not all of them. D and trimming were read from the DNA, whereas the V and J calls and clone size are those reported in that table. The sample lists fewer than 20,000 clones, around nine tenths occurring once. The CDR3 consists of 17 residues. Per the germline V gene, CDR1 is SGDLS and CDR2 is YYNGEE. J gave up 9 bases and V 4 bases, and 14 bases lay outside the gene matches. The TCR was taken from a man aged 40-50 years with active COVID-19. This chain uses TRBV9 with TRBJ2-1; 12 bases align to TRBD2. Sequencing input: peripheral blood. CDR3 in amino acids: CASSPMLTSGGRGEQFF. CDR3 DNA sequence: TGTGCCAGCAGCCCCATGCTCACTAGCGGGGGGAGGGGTGAGCAGTTCTTC.